The 20 T cell receptor beta chains presented below share a single source sample, sequenced in a study of cytomegalovirus exposure and HLA in healthy donors. It was with 60 Vbeta and 13 Jbeta primers that the PCR ran. Some clones are missing from TCRdb's copy, which holds only in-frame ones; the method was immunoSEQ multiplex PCR. The listing records about 77,000 clones. The sample was PBMCs. The receptors stem from a man aged 50-60 years in good health and CMV-seropositive.

The chain recombines TRBV2 with TRBJ1-1, with TRBD1 as a possible D gene (6 bases). Germline V lookup: CDR1 SNHLY, CDR2 FYNNEI. This CDR3 spans 13 amino acids. V was pared by 8 bases and J by 2 bases, with 12 bases between. The DNA for the CDR3 is TGTGCCAGCCTCTTACAGGGAAACACTGAAGCTTTCTTT. Its translation: CASLLQGNTEAFF.

V gene TRBV7-6 combines with J gene TRBJ2-7, with TRBD1 matching 7 bases. Germline lookup yields CDR1 SGHVS and CDR2 FNYEAQ. CDR3 size: 15 residues. J gave up 3 bases and V 3 bases, and 8 bases lay outside the gene matches. The CDR3 spells CASSLRTDRDYEQYF. The DNA of the CDR3 is TGTGCCAGCAGCTTGAGGACTGACAGGGACTACGAGCAGTACTTC.

The rearrangement links TRBV7-9 to TRBJ1-3, with D maybe TRBD1 (6 bases). Germline lookup yields CDR1 SEHNR and CDR2 FQNEAQ (reference sequence). V lost 7 bases and J lost 0, with 13 bases in between. The CDR3 is made up of 15 amino acids. The CDR3 is CASNPDRNSGNTIYF. CDR3 sequence (DNA): TGTGCCAGCAACCCCGACAGGAACTCTGGAAACACCATATATTTT.

The V call is TRBV6-1, the J call TRBJ1-2; 9 bases are a match to TRBD1. V was clipped by 7 bases and J by 5 bases; unmatched bases: 11. The germline CDR1 and CDR2 sequences are MNHNS and SASEGT. This CDR3 is 15 amino acids long. The CDR3 bases are TGTGCCAGCACCCCTCGCACTGGACAGGGGTATGGCTACACCTTC. Amino acids: CASTPRTGQGYGYTF.

V gene TRBV18 combines with J gene TRBJ1-5, with 7 bases aligning to TRBD1. The CDR3 consists of 13 residues. J was trimmed by 7 bases and V by 3 bases; bases with no gene match: 3. CDR1 is KGHSH and CDR2 is LQKENI in the germline V gene. This CDR3 is CASSPQGDQPQHF. The CDR3 DNA sequence: TGTGCCAGCTCACCCCAGGGGGACCAGCCCCAGCATTTT.

The chain carries TRBV5-4 and TRBJ2-4; the match to TRBD1 covers 8 bases. The CDR3 spans 16 residues. The junction had 6 bases not matched to a gene; V was cut back by 4 bases and J by 0 bases. Per the germline V gene, CDR1 is SGHNT and CDR2 is YYREEE (reference sequence). CDR3 nucleotides: TGTGCCAGCAGCAACGGACAGGGTCTAGCCAAAAACATTCAGTACTTC. Its protein is CASSNGQGLAKNIQYF.

The chain is built from TRBV5-6 and TRBJ2-7; D perhaps matches TRBD1 (6 bases). Trimming removed 2 bases at V and 4 bases at J, with 7 bases between. In germline, CDR1 is SGHDT, CDR2 YYEEEE. This CDR3 contains 12 residues. The CDR3: CASSFQGYEQYV. CDR3 coding DNA: TGTGCCAGCAGCTTTCAGGGGTACGAGCAGTACGTC.

The CDR3 region is CASSQDPRGGYNEQFF. For the CDR3, the DNA is TGTGCCAGCAGCCAAGATCCGCGGGGGGGATACAATGAGCAGTTCTTC. The genes are TRBV4-2 and TRBJ2-1, with 9 bases fitting TRBD2. Germline values: CDR1 LGHNA, CDR2 YNFKEQ. Trimming cost V 0 bases and J 4 bases; bases outside gene matches: 4. This CDR3 contains 16 residues.

The chain uses TRBV27 and TRBJ2-2; no definite D call. This CDR3 is built from 12 residues. Trimming cost V 9 bases and J 8 bases, with 13 bases left between them. The germline V gene has CDR1 MNHEY and CDR2 SMNVEV (reference sequence). The CDR3 coding sequence is TGTGCCAGTCATCGTACAGCAGGGGAGCTGTTTTTT. It translates to CASHRTAGELFF.

In DNA, the CDR3 is TGCGCCAGCAGCCCTAGACCTGGACAGAGCAATTCACCCCTCCACTTT. It specifies CASSPRPGQSNSPLHF. The chain joins TRBV5-1 to TRBJ1-6, with TRBD1 as a possible D gene (6 bases). This CDR3 region has 16 residues. CDR1 is SGHRS, CDR2 YFSETQ, per germline. V was cut by 4 bases and J by 7 bases, with 18 bases left in between.

The chain is built from TRBV2 and TRBJ1-2, with D unclear. Trimming shortened V by 3 bases and J by 2 bases, and 13 bases separated the two germline ends. Germline values: CDR1 SNHLY, CDR2 FYNNEI. CDR3 length: 15 amino acids. CDR3 sequence (DNA): TGTGCCAGCAGTGAGCAGGCGAACTTAAACTATGGCTACACCTTC. The encoded protein is CASSEQANLNYGYTF. Based on the CDR3 plus reference TRBV2 and TRBJ1-2, the full variable domain is EPEVTQTPSHQVTQMGQEVILRCVPISNHLYFYWYRQILGQKVEFLVSFYNNEISEKSEIFDDQFSVERPDGSNFTLKIRSTKLEDSAMYFCASSEQANLNYGYTFGSGTRLTVV.

This chain connects TRBV5-1 to TRBJ1-2; 8 positions agree with TRBD1. Trimming removed 1 base from V and 6 bases from J; junction bases left unmatched: 23. The CDR3 length is 20 residues. Germline V gives CDR1 SGHRS, CDR2 YFSETQ. The CDR3 spells CASSLFPGKIRDRSSDGYTF. Written as DNA, the CDR3 is TGCGCCAGCAGCTTGTTCCCTGGGAAAATCCGGGACAGGTCGTCGGATGGCTACACCTTC.

The chain has TRBV4-1 and TRBJ1-1, with unresolved D. V was shortened by 1 base and J by 5 bases, with 8 bases between the two germline ends. The CDR3 consists of 13 residues. CDR1 is MGHRA and CDR2 is YSYEKL in the germline V gene. The CDR3 here is CASSQGPRTEAFF. For the CDR3, the DNA is TGCGCCAGCAGCCAAGGTCCGAGAACTGAAGCTTTCTTT.

The CDR3 sequence: CASSVGLLDNTEAFF. Here the CDR3 DNA reads TGTGCCAGCAGCGTAGGACTATTAGACAACACTGAAGCTTTCTTT. The chain links TRBV9 to TRBJ1-1; D gene unclear. The ends were cut back, 0 bases at V and 2 bases at J, with 11 bases in the middle. The CDR3 is 15 residues long. The germline V gene encodes CDR1 SGDLS and CDR2 YYNGEE.

The rearrangement links TRBV2 to TRBJ2-2, with TRBD2 as a possible D gene (6 bases). The length of the CDR3 is 13 residues. Between the trimmed V and J ends, which lost 7 bases and 6 bases, there was a span of 12 bases. Germline loops: CDR1 SNHLY, CDR2 FYNNEI. The CDR3 DNA reads as TGTGCCAGCAAGGAGGGAAGGGCCGGGGAGCTGTTTTTT. This codes for CASKEGRAGELFF.

The chain has TRBV18 and TRBJ1-1; D is undetermined. The CDR3 is 14 amino acids. The germline gives CDR1 KGHSH, CDR2 LQKENI. Between the trimmed V and J ends, which lost 4 bases and 3 bases, there was a span of 12 bases. The CDR3 loop reads CASSLSEADTEAFF. DNA of the CDR3: TGTGCCAGCTCACTCTCTGAGGCTGACACTGAAGCTTTCTTT.

This rearrangement joins TRBV5-6 to TRBJ2-7; a possible D gene is TRBD2 (6 bases). The germline CDR1 and CDR2 sequences are SGHDT and YYEEEE. Trimming took 4 bases from V and 2 from J, leaving 10 bases between them. There are 13 residues in the CDR3. The CDR3 loop is CASSPGTAYEQYV. CDR3 nucleotide sequence: TGTGCCAGCAGCCCCGGGACTGCCTACGAGCAGTACGTC.

The rearrangement joins TRBV5-4 to TRBJ2-1; 9 bases map to TRBD2. The germline V gene encodes CDR1 SGHNT and CDR2 YYREEE (reference sequence). The V and J ends lost 0 bases and 0 bases, in that order; junction bases with no gene match: 7. The CDR3 has 18 amino acids. CDR3 amino acids: CASSLGLAANSSYNEQFF. The CDR3 region has the DNA TGTGCCAGCAGCTTGGGACTAGCGGCGAATAGCTCCTACAATGAGCAGTTCTTC.

The J gene is TRBJ1-1, the V gene TRBV19, with TRBD1 identical over 11 bases. V dropped 6 bases and J dropped 5; count of bases not matched to a gene: 5. There are 14 residues in the CDR3. CDR1 is LNHDA and CDR2 is SQIVND in the germline V gene (reference sequence). The CDR3 region has the DNA TGTGCCAGTAGAAAGGACAGGGGGCAAACTGAAGCTTTCTTT. This sequence encodes CASRKDRGQTEAFF.

The genes are TRBV5-1 and TRBJ1-1, with 8 bases fitting TRBD1. There are 15 residues in the CDR3. Looked up from germline, CDR1 is SGHRS and CDR2 is YFSETQ. Trimming cost V 6 bases and J 1 base; bases outside gene matches: 8. Here the CDR3 reads CASTLDRGANTEAFF. The CDR3 nucleotides are TGCGCCAGCACCCTAGACAGGGGAGCGAACACTGAAGCTTTCTTT. The entire variable domain, with the rest obtained from reference TRBV5-1 and TRBJ1-1, is as follows: KAGVTQTPRYLIKTRGQQVTLSCSPISGHRSVSWYQQTPGQGLQFLFEYFSETQRNKGNFPGRFSGRQFSNSRSEMNVSTLELGDSALYLCASTLDRGANTEAFFGQGTRLTVV.